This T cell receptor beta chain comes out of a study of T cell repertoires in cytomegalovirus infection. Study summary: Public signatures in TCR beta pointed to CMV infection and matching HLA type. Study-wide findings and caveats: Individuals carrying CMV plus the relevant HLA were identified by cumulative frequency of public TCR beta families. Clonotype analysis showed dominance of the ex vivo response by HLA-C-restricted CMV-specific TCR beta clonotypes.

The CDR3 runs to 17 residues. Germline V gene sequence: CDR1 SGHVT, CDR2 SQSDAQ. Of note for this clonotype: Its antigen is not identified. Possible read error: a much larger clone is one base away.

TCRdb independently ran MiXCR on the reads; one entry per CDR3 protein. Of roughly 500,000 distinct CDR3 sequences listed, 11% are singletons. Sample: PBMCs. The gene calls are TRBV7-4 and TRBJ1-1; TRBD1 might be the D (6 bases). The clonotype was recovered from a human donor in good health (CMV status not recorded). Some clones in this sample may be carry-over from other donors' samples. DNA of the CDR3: TGTGCCAGCCGCTTAGCGGAATCACAGGGATGGGGCACTGAAGCTTTCTTT. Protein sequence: CASRLAESQGWGTEAFF.